This record covers a single T cell receptor beta chain. These data are taken from a study of CD8 T cells in Susac syndrome. When the RNA was reverse transcribed, random hexamers were used with an input of roughly 0.45 to 1 ug. MiXCR was run by TCRdb on the immunoSEQ multiplex PCR reads, yielding one entry per CDR3 protein. The sample has some 100,000 distinct CDR3 sequences; about 95% are singletons. This sequence originates from a human donor with Susac syndrome. The specimen was CD8+ T cells from PBMCs.

The CDR3 sequence: CSARDKGRDYEQYF. DNA of the CDR3: TGCAGTGCTAGAGATAAGGGAAGGGACTACGAGCAGTACTTC. The V gene is TRBV20-1, the J gene TRBJ2-7, with D uncertain. CDR3 length: 14 amino acids. Germline values: CDR1 DFQATT, CDR2 SNEGSKA (reference sequence). The V gene lost 0 bases and the J gene lost 3 bases, with 12 bases spanning the gap.